This passage covers 29 T cell receptor beta chains from one sample sequenced in a study of blood T cell repertoires in COVID-19. This table comes from immunoSEQ multiplex PCR, and its TCRdb copy is limited to in-frame clones, with some not included. The sample holds tens of thousands of clones, around 79% seen once. The sequenced material came from peripheral blood. Every receptor here comes from a human donor with active or convalescent COVID-19. The donor label of this sample is uncertain.

In its sample, this clone was seen once. The V and J genes are TRBV5-1 and TRBJ2-7; 7 bases map to TRBD2. This CDR3 contains 14 residues. Germline lookup yields CDR1 SGHRS and CDR2 YFSETQ. The J segment lost 2 bases and the V segment lost 2 bases, leaving 4 bases of the junction unmatched. CDR3 region: CASSFSGLPYEQYF. In nucleotides, the CDR3 is TGCGCCAGCAGCTTTAGCGGGCTACCCTACGAGCAGTACTTC.

The chain combines TRBV6-5 with TRBJ1-2, with D tentatively TRBD1 (6 bases). This CDR3 has 15 residues. The V end was cut by 6 bases, the J end by 2 bases, with 16 bases between. Germline V gene lookup returns CDR1 MNHEY and CDR2 SVGAGI. The CDR3 DNA is TGTGCCAGCAGACGACCGGGACACATAAACTATGGCTACACCTTC. Translated: CASRRPGHINYGYTF.

The genes are TRBV19 and TRBJ2-1; D may be TRBD2 (5 bases). V dropped 4 bases and J dropped 0 bases, with 7 bases sitting between them. In germline, CDR1 is LNHDA, CDR2 SQIVND (reference sequence). This CDR3 comprises 14 residues. CDR3 region: CASSRRSSYNEQFF. The CDR3 DNA reads TGTGCCAGTAGTAGGAGGAGCTCCTACAATGAGCAGTTCTTC.

This chain joins TRBV2 and TRBJ2-7; TRBD2 matches 10 bases. Germline V CDR1 and CDR2: SNHLY, FYNNEI. The V and J ends lost 4 bases and 4 bases, in that order; junction bases with no gene match: 19. The length of the CDR3 is 19 residues. Here the CDR3 reads CASSVAGGTQLPTPYEQYF. DNA of the CDR3: TGTGCCAGCAGTGTAGCGGGAGGTACCCAACTCCCGACGCCATACGAGCAGTACTTC. The whole variable domain, filled in from reference TRBV2 and TRBJ2-7, reads EPEVTQTPSHQVTQMGQEVILRCVPISNHLYFYWYRQILGQKVEFLVSFYNNEISEKSEIFDDQFSVERPDGSNFTLKIRSTKLEDSAMYFCASSVAGGTQLPTPYEQYFGPGTRLTVT.

The genes are TRBV27 and TRBJ1-1, with 8 bases fitting TRBD1. Germline V gene lookup returns CDR1 MNHEY and CDR2 SMNVEV (reference sequence). The J segment lost 3 bases and the V segment lost 6 bases, leaving 9 bases of the junction unmatched. This CDR3 contains 15 residues. The CDR3 here is CASSPRTGFDTEAFF. CDR3 in DNA: TGTGCCAGCAGCCCCAGGACAGGGTTTGACACTGAAGCTTTCTTT.

The chain recombines TRBV12-3 or TRBV12-4 with TRBJ2-1; D may be TRBD1 (6 bases). V lost 5 bases and J 6 bases, leaving 11 bases between the germline ends. This CDR3 contains 13 residues. Written as DNA, the CDR3 is TGTGCCAGCAGTCAGGACAGAAGCAATGAGCAGTTCTTC. This translates into CASSQDRSNEQFF.

The chain joins TRBV28 to TRBJ2-7; weak D call: TRBD1 (6 bases). CDR3 length equals 14 residues. Per germline, CDR1 MDHEN and CDR2 SYDVKM. With 6 bases removed from V and 1 base from J, the gap between germline ends came to 13 bases. The CDR3 here is CASSAPGESYEQYF. The CDR3 DNA follows: TGTGCCAGCAGCGCCCCAGGGGAATCCTACGAGCAGTACTTC.

This clone was counted only a few times. The chain employs TRBV12-3 or TRBV12-4 and TRBJ1-1, with D uncertain. V lost 5 bases to trimming and J lost 0 bases, with 7 bases between them. CDR3 length: 13 amino acids. In DNA, the CDR3 is TGTGCCAGCAGTCCGCAGTTGAACACTGAAGCTTTCTTT. Its translation: CASSPQLNTEAFF.

The chain recombines TRBV14 with TRBJ2-7; 8 nucleotides agree with TRBD1. Trimming removed 1 base from V and 3 bases from J; junction bases left unmatched: 8. This CDR3 contains 16 residues. CDR1 is SGHDN and CDR2 is FVKESK in the germline V gene. The CDR3 loop reads CASSQGEGQARYEQYF. The CDR3 nucleotides are TGTGCCAGCAGCCAAGGCGAGGGACAGGCCCGCTACGAGCAGTACTTC. Together with reference TRBV14 and TRBJ2-7, the CDR3 gives the full variable domain: EAGVTQFPSHSVIEKGQTVTLRCDPISGHDNLYWYRRVMGKEIKFLLHFVKESKQDESGMPNNRFLAERTGGTYSTLKVQPAELEDSGVYFCASSQGEGQARYEQYFGPGTRLTVT.

This clone was counted between two and nine times. The chain links TRBV7-8 to TRBJ1-2; 7 positions match TRBD1. J lost 2 bases, V lost 4 bases, and 4 bases had no gene match. Germline CDR1 reads SGHVS; CDR2 reads FQNEAQ. This CDR3 has 14 residues. The CDR3 coding sequence is TGTGCCAGCAGCTCGGACAGGCCAAACTATGGCTACACCTTC. Translation: CASSSDRPNYGYTF.

The chain links TRBV18 to TRBJ1-5; 7 positions match TRBD1. The CDR3 runs to 16 residues. Germline V gene sequence: CDR1 KGHSH, CDR2 LQKENI. Trimming took 4 bases from V and 7 from J; bases not matched to a gene: 13. This CDR3 is CASSQGTALNGQPQHF. As DNA, the CDR3 is TGTGCCAGCTCACAAGGGACAGCGCTCAATGGCCAGCCCCAGCATTTT.

The J gene is TRBJ2-7, the V gene TRBV7-2; D gene ambiguous. There are 11 residues in the CDR3. Germline-derived CDR1 and CDR2 are SGHTA and FQGNSA. V was cut by 0 bases and J by 6 bases, with 3 bases left in between. CDR3 sequence (DNA): TGTGCCAGCAGCTTAGCGCGCGAGCAGTACTTC. It translates to CASSLAREQYF.

This clone came up a few times. DNA for the CDR3: TGTGCCAGCAGCCCTCAGCCGGGACAAAGCTCCTACGAGCAGTACTTC. Translated, it gives CASSPQPGQSSYEQYF. V usage is TRBV21-1 and J usage is TRBJ2-7; no DNA check was done on the table's D call, TRBD1. TRBV21-1 is listed as a pseudogene. The CDR3 is 16 amino acids.

The rearrangement links TRBV6-5 to TRBJ1-2; D gene unclear. The ends were cut back, 8 bases at V and 8 bases at J, with 15 bases in the middle. This CDR3 has 12 amino acids. Germline CDR1 is MNHEY and CDR2 is SVGAGI. The CDR3 sequence: CASVETRGGYTF. CDR3 coding DNA: TGTGCCAGCGTCGAGACCCGAGGAGGCTACACCTTC.

J is TRBJ1-6 and V is TRBV9; 7 bases map to TRBD1. Germline loops: CDR1 SGDLS, CDR2 YYNGEE. With V trimmed by 0 bases and J by 9 bases, 9 bases remained unmatched. The CDR3 has 16 residues. This CDR3 is CASSVEAGGSGSPLHF. The CDR3 DNA is TGTGCCAGCAGCGTAGAGGCAGGGGGGAGTGGTTCACCCCTCCACTTT.

On this clone: This specimen includes other DNA sequences encoding the same CDR3. The J gene is TRBJ1-2, the V gene TRBV19, with D possibly being TRBD1 (6 bases). This CDR3 is built from 12 residues. V lost 6 bases and J lost 5, with 10 bases in between. Germline CDR1 reads LNHDA; CDR2 reads SQIVND (reference sequence). CDR3 loop: CASRGQGYGYTF. CDR3 nucleotide sequence: TGTGCCAGTAGAGGCCAGGGGTATGGCTACACCTTC.

CDR3 DNA: TGTGCCAGCAGACCTAGATCTGCTGTCTCCTACAATGAGCAGTTCTTC. Translation: CASRPRSAVSYNEQFF. This chain links TRBV27 with TRBJ2-1; no reliable D call. This CDR3 comprises 16 residues. Germline CDR1 is MNHEY and CDR2 is SMNVEV (reference sequence). Trimming took 6 bases from V and 0 from J, leaving 15 bases between them.

J is TRBJ2-7 and V is TRBV29-1; a weak D match, TRBD2 (5 bases). V dropped 7 bases and J dropped 3 bases, with 10 bases sitting between them. Looked up from germline, CDR1 is SQVTM and CDR2 is ANQGSEA. This CDR3 spans 11 amino acids. CDR3: CSADRGYEQYF. CDR3 DNA: TGCAGCGCCGACCGGGGCTACGAGCAGTACTTC.

The chain uses TRBV5-1 and TRBJ2-7, with 15 positions matching TRBD2. The CDR3 covers 15 residues. Trimming took 7 bases from V and 3 from J; bases not matched to a gene: 5. Germline V lookup: CDR1 SGHRS, CDR2 YFSETQ. The CDR3 DNA reads TGCGCCAGCGAAGCGGGACTAGCGGGGGGCTACGAGCAGTACTTC. Translation gives CASEAGLAGGYEQYF.

The chain joins TRBV29-1 to TRBJ1-1, with D perhaps matching TRBD1 (5 bases). The CDR3 sequence is 13 residues long. CDR1 is SQVTM and CDR2 is ANQGSEA in the germline V gene. Deletions cut 8 bases from V and 4 bases from J, with 17 bases between. CDR3 region: CSCQRGEGTEAFF. As DNA, the CDR3 is TGCAGCTGTCAACGGGGGGAGGGCACTGAAGCTTTCTTT.

The gene calls are TRBV24-1 and TRBJ1-2; D not certain. Trimming removed 0 bases at V and 2 bases at J, with 6 bases between. In germline, CDR1 is KGHDR, CDR2 SFDVKD. This CDR3 region has 14 residues. Written as DNA, the CDR3 is TGTGCCACCAGTGATTTGTACGGGAACTATGGCTACACCTTC. Its protein product is CATSDLYGNYGYTF.

V and J are TRBV6-5 and TRBJ1-6, with 10 bases fitting TRBD1. Germline V gene sequence: CDR1 MNHEY, CDR2 SVGAGI. Germline trimming cut 4 bases from V and 10 bases from J; bases unmatched to any gene: 7. This CDR3 has 15 amino acids. CDR3 residues: CASSFGTGVESPLHF. As DNA, the CDR3 is TGTGCCAGCAGTTTCGGGACAGGGGTTGAGTCACCCCTCCACTTT.

This chain connects TRBV19 to TRBJ1-5; weak D call: TRBD1 (6 bases). Germline CDR1 is LNHDA and CDR2 is SQIVND (reference sequence). V lost 7 bases to trimming and J lost 1 base, with 14 bases between them. The CDR3 has 15 residues. The CDR3 protein is CASIPGEMSNQPQHF. The DNA of the CDR3 is TGTGCCAGTATCCCAGGGGAAATGAGCAATCAGCCCCAGCATTTT.

J is TRBJ1-1 and V is TRBV18; 7 bases align to TRBD1. Per the germline V gene, CDR1 is KGHSH and CDR2 is LQKENI. The CDR3 loop spans 15 amino acids. V gave up 3 bases and J gave up 1 base; unmatched junction bases: 5. CDR3 residues: CASSPPNRGNTEAFF. As DNA, the CDR3 is TGTGCCAGCTCACCGCCCAACAGGGGGAACACTGAAGCTTTCTTT.

This clone was seen at least ten times. The V gene is TRBV5-1, the J gene TRBJ2-7, with TRBD2 matching 7 bases. The germline V gene encodes CDR1 SGHRS and CDR2 YFSETQ. The CDR3 is 15 amino acids. The J segment lost 2 bases and the V segment lost 4 bases, leaving 9 bases of the junction unmatched. The CDR3 DNA is TGCGCCAGCAGCCCGAGACTAGCCGGTACCTACGAGCAGTACTTC. Amino acids: CASSPRLAGTYEQYF.

The V and J genes are TRBV14 and TRBJ1-6, with 7 bases that match TRBD1. Losses at the gene ends were 2 bases for V and 10 bases for J; bases not matched to a gene: 11. This CDR3 has 16 amino acids. Looked up from germline, CDR1 is SGHDN and CDR2 is FVKESK. The DNA for the CDR3 is TGTGCCAGCAGCCAAACAACAGGGGTAATTCAATCACCCCTCCACTTT. It encodes CASSQTTGVIQSPLHF.

V gene TRBV10-2 combines with J gene TRBJ2-7; tentatively, D is TRBD2 (6 bases). CDR3 length: 12 residues. The germline gives CDR1 WSHSY, CDR2 SAAADI. V gave up 9 bases and J gave up 3 bases, with 12 bases separating them. CDR3 sequence reads: CASSGSGYEQYF. The DNA for the CDR3 is TGCGCCAGTTCCGGGAGCGGCTACGAGCAGTACTTC.

V usage is TRBV27 and J usage is TRBJ2-2, with D possibly matching TRBD1 (5 bases). This CDR3 has 15 residues. Germline V lookup: CDR1 MNHEY, CDR2 SMNVEV (reference sequence). V lost 3 bases to trimming and J lost 2 bases, with 10 bases between them. The CDR3 DNA reads TGTGCCAGCAGTTTTCTTGACAGTAACACCGGGGAGCTGTTTTTT. Protein sequence: CASSFLDSNTGELFF.

The chain joins TRBV4-1 to TRBJ2-6; 7 bases match TRBD1. This CDR3 is built from 17 residues. Germline V gene lookup returns CDR1 MGHRA and CDR2 YSYEKL. Germline trimming cut 1 base from V and 4 bases from J; bases unmatched to any gene: 7. DNA of the CDR3: TGCGCCAGCAGCCAAGCACAGGGGCGATCAGGGGCCAACGTCCTGACTTTC. Protein product: CASSQAQGRSGANVLTF.